This T cell receptor (beta chain) was sequenced during a study of blood T cell repertoires in COVID-19. Study-wide background: Sites across the United States, Italy and Spain contributed samples from acute and convalescent COVID-19. Sample material is recorded as cDNA or gDNA derived from T cells, B-cell-depleted T cells, or PBMCs.

Assay: immunoSEQ multiplex PCR; the TCRdb copy retains only in-frame clones and omits some. The sample shows roughly 260,000 clones, about 88% of them seen only once. The clonotype was recovered from a woman aged 40-49 years who had recovered from COVID-19. Sequencing input: peripheral blood.

In nucleotides, the CDR3 is TGTGCCAGCAGCCGGAATGGGGAGACAGGGGGCTATGAGCAGTTCTTC. Protein product: CASSRNGETGGYEQFF. The rearrangement joins TRBV21-1 to TRBJ2-1; the table calls TRBD1, which could not be checked here. TRBV21-1 is annotated as a pseudogene. The CDR3 contains 16 residues.